This TCR beta chain was captured by sequencing in a study of blood T cell repertoires in COVID-19. For the study at large: COVID-19 samples, acute and convalescent, were from the United States, Italy and Spain. Sources were T cells, B-cell-depleted T cells, or PBMCs; the material itself was cDNA or gDNA.

The CDR3 extends over 13 amino acids. Trimming removed 4 bases from V and 15 bases from J; junction bases left unmatched: 13. CDR1 and CDR2 (germline): SQVTM, ANQGSEA. The method was immunoSEQ multiplex PCR; TCRdb's version includes in-frame clones alone and lacks a portion of them. The sample has fewer than 350,000 clones; roughly 90% are singletons. Self-reported history from a screening survey and questionnaire set each donor's cohort. Sequenced input: PBMCs or T cells enriched from blood (not recorded which). The sequence was obtained from a woman aged 35 to 49 who had recovered from COVID-19. The chain employs TRBV29-1 and TRBJ2-1; 9 bases line up with TRBD2. This CDR3 is CSVVFASGERAFF. The DNA for the CDR3 is TGCAGCGTTGTCTTCGCTAGCGGGGAGAGAGCGTTCTTC.